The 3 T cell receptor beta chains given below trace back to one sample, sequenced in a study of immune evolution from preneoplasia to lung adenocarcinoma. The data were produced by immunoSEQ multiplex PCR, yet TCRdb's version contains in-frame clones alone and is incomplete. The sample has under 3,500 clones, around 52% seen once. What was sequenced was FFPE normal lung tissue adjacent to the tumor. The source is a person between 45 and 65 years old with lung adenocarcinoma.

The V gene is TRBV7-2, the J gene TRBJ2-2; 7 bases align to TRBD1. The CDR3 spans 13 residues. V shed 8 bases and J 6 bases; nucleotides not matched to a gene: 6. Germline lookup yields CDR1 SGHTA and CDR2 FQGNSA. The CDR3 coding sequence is TGTGCCAGCGAGATACAGGGGTCCGGGGAGCTGTTTTTT. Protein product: CASEIQGSGELFF.

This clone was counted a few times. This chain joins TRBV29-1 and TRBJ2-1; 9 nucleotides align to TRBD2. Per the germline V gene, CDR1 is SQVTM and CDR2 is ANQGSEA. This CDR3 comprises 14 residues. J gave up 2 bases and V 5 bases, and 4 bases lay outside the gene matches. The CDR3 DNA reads TGCAGCGTTAGCGTAGCGGGAGCCTACAATGAGCAGTTCTTC. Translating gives CSVSVAGAYNEQFF.

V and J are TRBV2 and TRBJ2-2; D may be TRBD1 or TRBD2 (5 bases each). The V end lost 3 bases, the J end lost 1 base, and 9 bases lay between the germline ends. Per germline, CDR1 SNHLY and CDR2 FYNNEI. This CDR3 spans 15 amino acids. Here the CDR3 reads CASSDRDLNTGELFF. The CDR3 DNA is TGTGCCAGCAGTGACAGGGACCTGAACACCGGGGAGCTGTTTTTT.